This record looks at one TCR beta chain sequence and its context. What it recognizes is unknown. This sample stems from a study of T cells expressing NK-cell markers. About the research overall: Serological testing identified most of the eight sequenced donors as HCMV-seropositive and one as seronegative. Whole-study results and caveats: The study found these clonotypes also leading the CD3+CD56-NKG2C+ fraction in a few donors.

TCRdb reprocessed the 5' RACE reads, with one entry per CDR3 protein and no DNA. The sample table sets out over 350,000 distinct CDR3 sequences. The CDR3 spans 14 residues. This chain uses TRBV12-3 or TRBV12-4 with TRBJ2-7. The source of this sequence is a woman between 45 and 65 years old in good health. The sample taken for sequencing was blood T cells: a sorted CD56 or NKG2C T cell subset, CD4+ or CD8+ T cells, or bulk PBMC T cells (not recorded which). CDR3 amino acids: CASTPTESFYEQYF.